This T cell receptor (beta chain) was observed in a study of blood T cell repertoires in COVID-19 (dated by TCRdb to about 2020). Describing the broader study: Collaborator samples came from the United States, Italy and Spain and covered acute and convalescent phases of COVID-19. The sample metadata nearly always contained a de-identified subject ID, COVID-19 status, age in years and sex. The repertoires were made available in a free public database intended to serve as a resource for research on the immune response to SARS-CoV-2. HLA class I and class II types, where available, came from metadata supplied by the sample provider rather than from assay-based typing. The prospective study material was composed of cDNA or gDNA derived from T cells, B-cell-depleted T cells, or PBMCs. Samples were obtained from the ongoing ImmuneRACE study (first 160 participants) and from over 1,000 subjects provided by 6 global collaborators. Deeply sampled blood TCRbeta repertoires from subjects exposed to, actively infected with, or recovered from COVID-19 were included in the dataset. The paper's findings and limits, for the study overall: Clinical and demographic metadata were provided uncurated, with the amount varying by source and participant.

TCRbeta CDR3 regions were amplified from genomic DNA using the immunoSEQ Assay, a bias-controlled multiplex PCR. The study's processing was this. The number of nucleated cells in each sample was estimated by amplification of reference gene primers within the assay. Sequence reads were collapsed and filtered to measure the absolute abundance of every unique TCRbeta CDR3 rearrangement. For each sample, productive Simpson clonality was calculated by taking the square root of Simpson's diversity index across productive rearrangements. The table was pulled from immuneACCESS by TCRdb, which kept in-frame rearrangements only. Such tables lose some clones; where checked, under half of the loss comes from unresolved V genes, and the rest has no known cause. That table supplies the V and J calls and clone size; D and trimming were determined from the DNA. Within this sample are more than 350,000 clones, with about 83% of them counted one time only. The ten largest account for approximately 9.3% of the sample.

Details on this clone: What antigen it recognizes has not been identified. Base qualities are missing; no much larger clone stands one base away.

The germline V and J ends show losses of 0 bases and 10 bases respectively, and no gene match explains 9 bases of the junction. Counted from cysteine to phenylalanine, this CDR3 has 17 amino acids. The read is trimmed to its CDR3 DNA, 51 bases read in frame from base 1. The germline V gene yields ENHRY for CDR1 and SYGVKD for CDR2. Enrolling through a virtual design, the prospective study's participants ranged in age from roughly 18 to 95 years and lived across some 22 United States geographic areas. In the prospective study, cohorts were assigned on the basis of participant-reported clinical history obtained from a screening survey and a study questionnaire. Recovered participants in ImmuneRACE Cohort 3 were defined by two consecutive negative NP/OP PCR tests, clearance by a healthcare professional, or resolution of symptoms. Each participant in the prospective study had whole blood, serum and a nasopharyngeal or oropharyngeal swab collected by mobile phlebotomists. Participants in the prospective study had the option to provide additional blood draws and questionnaires over a roughly 2-month period. Blood samples from the prospective study were shipped frozen or at room temperature prior to DNA extraction.

The chain is made from TRBV10-3 and TRBJ2-2, and 12 bases in between align with TRBD2. The sample was PBMCs or T cells enriched from blood (not recorded which). This receptor was taken from a woman between 50 and 59 years old who had recovered from COVID-19. Here is the DNA: TGTGCCATCAGTGAGTCGACGGCTAGCGGGGGGGCCGCGGAGCTGTTTTTT. This sequence encodes CAISESTASGGAAELFF.